This T cell receptor (beta chain) was recorded in a study of blood T cell repertoires in COVID-19. The data were produced by immunoSEQ multiplex PCR, yet TCRdb's version contains in-frame clones alone and is incomplete. Of 330,000 or so clones in the sample, about 90% were seen once. Participant ages covered about 18 to 100 years across about two dozen US areas. Within the 2 weeks before study entry, each person in the exposed group met a COVID-19 case. Germline V lookup: CDR1 LGHNA, CDR2 YNFKEQ. The CDR3 loop spans 18 amino acids. Trimming at V came to 5 bases and at J to 4 bases, leaving 18 bases not matched to a gene.

The sequenced material came from PBMCs or T cells enriched from blood (not recorded which). This receptor was taken from a woman in her 30s who had been exposed to COVID-19. The chain recombines TRBV4-2 with TRBJ2-5, with 8 bases aligning to TRBD2. CDR3 nucleotides: TGTGCCAGCAGCGAACGGGTTTCCCGGGGACTAGGCTTAGAGACCCAGTACTTC. Protein sequence: CASSERVSRGLGLETQYF.